This is a list of T cell receptor beta chains from one sample in a study of shared clonotypes between healthy human individuals. Libraries were prepared by immunoSEQ multiplex PCR; TCRdb keeps only in-frame clonotypes and omits some of them. The top ten hold 10% to 15% of the sample, which has about 490,000 clones, about 82% seen once. Sequencing was performed on PBMCs. The receptors come from a woman aged 40-49 years in good health. Some clones in this sample may be carry-over from other donors' samples. Both conserved end residues are part of each CDR3. D genes are given only for firm matches. Clone size is shown for a subset of rows, as once, few, many or a class of expanded clone.

v_gene	d_gene	abundance	j_gene	CDR3nt	CDR3aa
TRBV19	TRBD2	NA	TRBJ2-2	TGTGCCAGTAGTACGGGGACTAGCCGGGAGCTGTTTTTT	CASSTGTSRELFF
TRBV6-4	NA	many	TRBJ2-1	TGTGCCAGCAGTGACGGGGGGGCTAGTGGGGATGAGCAGTTCTTC	CASSDGGASGDEQFF
TRBV6-5	TRBD1	NA	TRBJ1-1	TGTGCCAGCAGGGCGGACAGGGGTAGAAACACTGAAGCTTTCTTT	CASRADRGRNTEAFF
TRBV4-2	NA	NA	TRBJ2-6	TGTGCCAGCAGCCAAGGAGCTGGGGCCAACGTCCTGACTTTC	CASSQGAGANVLTF
TRBV5-1	TRBD1	NA	TRBJ1-5	TGCGCCAGCAGCCCCGGATTGGGACAGGGTGAGGGTCAGCCCCAGCATTTT	CASSPGLGQGEGQPQHF
TRBV27	NA	NA	TRBJ1-5	TGTGCCAGCAGTTTATATAAGAGAGGTCAGCCCCAGCATTTT	CASSLYKRGQPQHF
TRBV2	TRBD1	NA	TRBJ1-1	TGTGCCAGCAGCAATCCGACAGGGGAGAACACTGAAGCTTTCTTT	CASSNPTGENTEAFF
TRBV6-1	TRBD1	NA	TRBJ1-5	TGTGCCAGCAGTGGCGAGGAGGGACAGCATATTCAGCCCCAGCATTTT	CASSGEEGQHIQPQHF
TRBV15	TRBD2	NA	TRBJ2-7	TGTGCCACCGCCCCCCCGGCGGGAGGTCCGAGCTCCTACGAGCAGTACTTC	CATAPPAGGPSSYEQYF
TRBV7-8	TRBD2	NA	TRBJ2-7	TGTGCCAGCAGCTTAACTAGCGCCTACGAGCAGTACTTC	CASSLTSAYEQYF
TRBV5-1	TRBD2	many	TRBJ2-5	TGCGCCAGCGGTACCGGGACTAGCGTTCAAGAGACCCAGTACTTC	CASGTGTSVQETQYF
TRBV27	NA	few	TRBJ2-2	TGTGCCAGCAGTTTATCAGGGAACACCGGGGAGCTGTTTTTT	CASSLSGNTGELFF
TRBV2	NA	NA	TRBJ2-1	TGTGCCAGCGGACCAGCGGCTTCCTACAATGAGCAGTTCTTC	CASGPAASYNEQFF
TRBV30	NA	NA	TRBJ1-3	TGTGCCTGGAGTGGGGTTATTGGAAACACCATATATTTT	CAWSGVIGNTIYF
TRBV15	NA	NA	TRBJ2-5	TGTGCCACCAGTGAAGTCCAAGAGACCCAGTACTTC	CATSEVQETQYF
TRBV28	NA	NA	TRBJ1-2	TGTGCCAGCAGTTTATTAGACAGCTGGAACTATGGCTACACCTTC	CASSLLDSWNYGYTF
TRBV10-3	NA	NA	TRBJ1-1	TGTGCCATCAGGAAGACAGAGATGAACACTGAAGCTTTCTTT	CAIRKTEMNTEAFF
TRBV14	NA	NA	TRBJ1-1	TGTGCCAGCAGCCAAGGATGGGGTATCGGTACTGAAGCTTTCTTT	CASSQGWGIGTEAFF
TRBV5-5	NA	NA	TRBJ2-7	TGTGCCAGCGGGGAGCGGAACTACGAGCAGTACTTC	CASGERNYEQYF
TRBV7-2	NA	NA	TRBJ1-1	TGTGCCAGCAGCTCGGGGGGGACTGAAGCTTTCTTT	CASSSGGTEAFF
TRBV5-4	TRBD2	NA	TRBJ2-1	TGTGCCAGCAGCTTGGTCGCGGGAGGGCCGAGCAATGAGCAGTTCTTC	CASSLVAGGPSNEQFF
TRBV7-9	TRBD1	NA	TRBJ1-3	TGTGCCAGCAGCCCCCCGGGACAGACCTCTGGAAACACCATATATTTT	CASSPPGQTSGNTIYF
TRBV6-1	NA	NA	TRBJ1-2	TGTGCCAGCAGCCCAGGGGTTGGCTACACCTTC	CASSPGVGYTF
TRBV10-3	TRBD1	few	TRBJ2-1	TGTGCCATCGACCGAGGGGGCGCACGGAATGAGCAGTTCTTC	CAIDRGGARNEQFF
TRBV5-4	NA	NA	TRBJ2-5	TGTGCCAGCAGCTCCCCGGGACTTCAAGAGACCCAGTACTTC	CASSSPGLQETQYF
TRBV5-1	TRBD1	NA	TRBJ2-2	TGCGCCAGCCACAGGGGGGACACCGGGGAGCTGTTTTTT	CASHRGDTGELFF
TRBV10-3	TRBD1	NA	TRBJ1-1	TGTGCCATCAGTTCTAATTTCCCGACAGGGGGGGACACTGAAGCTTTCTTT	CAISSNFPTGGDTEAFF
TRBV6-6	NA	many	TRBJ2-3	TGTGCCAGCAGTTTATACACAGATACGCAGTATTTT	CASSLYTDTQYF
TRBV5-1	NA	NA	TRBJ2-3	TGCGCCAGCAGCGGGACACGCACAGATACGCAGTATTTT	CASSGTRTDTQYF
TRBV28	TRBD2	NA	TRBJ2-1	TGTGCCAGCAGTTTGCGGGAGCAGGGTGAGCAGTTCTTC	CASSLREQGEQFF
TRBV4-3	NA	NA	TRBJ2-2	TGCGCCAGCAGCCAAGCGGCGGGGAACACCGGGGAGCTGTTTTTT	CASSQAAGNTGELFF
TRBV6-6	NA	NA	TRBJ2-1	TGTGCCAGCAGTCCGGGCTGGGGGGCCGACAATGAGCAGTTCTTC	CASSPGWGADNEQFF
TRBV27	NA	NA	TRBJ2-1	TGTGCCAGCAGTTACACAGGGAACGGATTCGATGAGCAGTTCTTC	CASSYTGNGFDEQFF
TRBV18	TRBD1	once	TRBJ2-7	TGTGCCAGCTCACCACCGGGGACAGGGACCTACGAGCAGTACTTC	CASSPPGTGTYEQYF
TRBV9	NA	NA	TRBJ2-7	TGTGCCAGCAGCGCCTCTATGGAGGCCTCCTACGAGCAGTACTTC	CASSASMEASYEQYF
TRBV4-1	NA	NA	TRBJ2-7	TGCGCCAGCAGCCAGCCGGGCGAGGCGCCCTACGAGCAGTACTTC	CASSQPGEAPYEQYF
TRBV27	TRBD1	NA	TRBJ2-2	TGTGCCAGCAGTTTGACCCTGGACAGGGTAGCGCCCGGGGAGCTGTTTTTT	CASSLTLDRVAPGELFF
TRBV27	TRBD1	NA	TRBJ2-3	TGTGCCAGCAGTTCACACCGGGACAGTAGCACAGATACGCAGTATTTT	CASSSHRDSSTDTQYF
TRBV6-5	TRBD2	once	TRBJ2-7	TGTGCCAGCAGTCGGACTAGCGGGACTTACGAGCAGTACTTC	CASSRTSGTYEQYF
TRBV27	NA	few	TRBJ2-1	TGTGCCAGCAGTTTATTGCTTAGCAATGAGCAGTTCTTC	CASSLLLSNEQFF
TRBV5-6	TRBD2	NA	TRBJ2-1	TGTGCCAGCAGCTTTTCAGCGGGAGGGCCCTATGAGCAGTTCTTC	CASSFSAGGPYEQFF
TRBV7-9	NA	few	TRBJ1-2	TGTGCCAGCAGCTTAGGGTCGGTCTGGACCTTC	CASSLGSVWTF
TRBV7-9	NA	NA	TRBJ2-2	TGTGCCAGCAGCCCCGGGACACCGAACACCGGGGAGCTGTTTTTT	CASSPGTPNTGELFF
TRBV28	TRBD1	NA	TRBJ2-7	TGTGCCAGCAGCCGATGGTTTCGGACAGGGATCCACGAGCAGTACTTC	CASSRWFRTGIHEQYF
TRBV28	TRBD1	NA	TRBJ2-3	TGTGCCAGCAGTGAACAGGGGGCGATAAGCACAGATACGCAGTATTTT	CASSEQGAISTDTQYF
TRBV7-8	NA	NA	TRBJ2-1	TGTGCCAGCAGTCAAGTGACTATCAATGAGCAGTTCTTC	CASSQVTINEQFF
TRBV29-1	TRBD2	NA	TRBJ2-2	TGCAGCGCCCGGGAGCGGGAGGACGGGGAGCTGTTTTTT	CSAREREDGELFF
TRBV5-8	TRBD2	NA	TRBJ2-3	TGTGCCAGCAGCTTGGGTCGCGGGAGGAGCACAGATACGCAGTATTTT	CASSLGRGRSTDTQYF
TRBV2	NA	NA	TRBJ1-1	TGTGCCAGCAGTGACAGGGGGAACACTGAAGCTTTCTTT	CASSDRGNTEAFF
TRBV21-1	NA	NA	TRBJ2-7	TGTGCCAGCAGCCCCCGGGTGGGTGTATTCTACGAGCAGTACTTC	CASSPRVGVFYEQYF
TRBV2	TRBD1	few	TRBJ1-2	TGTGCCAGCAATCCGGGGACAGGGGTAGTCTACACCTTC	CASNPGTGVVYTF
TRBV5-4	NA	NA	TRBJ2-1	TGTGCCAGCAGCTTGGCCGCGACCAATGAGCAGTTCTTC	CASSLAATNEQFF